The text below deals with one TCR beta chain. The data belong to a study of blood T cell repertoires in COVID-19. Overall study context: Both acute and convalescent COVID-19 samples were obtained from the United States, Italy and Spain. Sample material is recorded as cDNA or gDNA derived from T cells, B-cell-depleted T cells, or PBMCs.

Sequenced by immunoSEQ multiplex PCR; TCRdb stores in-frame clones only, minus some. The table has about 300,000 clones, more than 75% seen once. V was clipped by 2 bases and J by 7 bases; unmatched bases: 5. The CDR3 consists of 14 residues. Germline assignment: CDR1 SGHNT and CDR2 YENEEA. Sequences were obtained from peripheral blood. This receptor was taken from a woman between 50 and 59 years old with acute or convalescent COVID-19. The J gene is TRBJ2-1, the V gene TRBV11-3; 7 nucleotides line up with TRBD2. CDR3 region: CASSLLAALNEQFF. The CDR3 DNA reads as TGTGCCAGCAGCTTACTAGCGGCCCTAAATGAGCAGTTCTTC. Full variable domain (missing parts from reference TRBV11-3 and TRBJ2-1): EAGVVQSPRYKIIEKKQPVAFWCNPISGHNTLYWYLQNLGQGPELLIRYENEEAVDDSQLPKDRFSAERLKGVDSTLKIQPAELGDSAVYLCASSLLAALNEQFFGPGTRLTVL.